This T cell receptor (beta chain) was obtained from a study of neurological immune-mediated disorders. TCRdb used MiXCR to reprocess the 5' RACE reads, holding one entry per CDR3 protein. The sample consists of around 83,000 distinct CDR3 sequences, 14% of them appearing once. With regard to this clonotype: Mismatch with germline at one junction end may stem from a read error.

This CDR3 spans 13 amino acids. From germline, CDR1 is MDHEN and CDR2 SYDVKM. The source material was PBMCs. The TCR sequence derives from a woman between 45 and 65 years old in good health. V is TRBV28 and J is TRBJ1-4, with D unclear. The CDR3 sequence is CANSLLKEEKLFF. Written as DNA, the CDR3 is TGTGCCAACAGTTTACTAAAGGAAGAAAAACTGTTTTTT. Variable domain in full (rest from reference TRBV28 and TRBJ1-4): DVKVTQSSRYLVKRTGEKVFLECVQDMDHENMFWYRQDPGLGLRLIYFSYDVKMKEKGDIPEGYSVSREKKERFSLILESASTNQTSMYLCANSLLKEEKLFFGSGTQLSVL.